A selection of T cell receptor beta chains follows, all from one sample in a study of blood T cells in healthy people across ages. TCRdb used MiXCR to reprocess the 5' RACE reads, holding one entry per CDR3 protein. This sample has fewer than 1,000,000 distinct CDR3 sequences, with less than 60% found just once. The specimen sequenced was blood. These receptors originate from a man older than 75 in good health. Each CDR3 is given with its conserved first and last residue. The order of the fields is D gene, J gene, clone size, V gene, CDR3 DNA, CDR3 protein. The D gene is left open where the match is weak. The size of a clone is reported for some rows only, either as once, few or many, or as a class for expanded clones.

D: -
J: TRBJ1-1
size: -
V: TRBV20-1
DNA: TGCAGTGCTAGTCTCGGAATGAACACTGAAGCTTTCTTT
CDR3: CSASLGMNTEAFF

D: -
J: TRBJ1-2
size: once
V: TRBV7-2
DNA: TGTGCCAGCAGCTTACAACCCCTCTATGGCTACACCTTC
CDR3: CASSLQPLYGYTF

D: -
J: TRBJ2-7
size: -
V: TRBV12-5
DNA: TGTGCTAGTGGTTTGGGAGACGGAGAGCAGTACTTC
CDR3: CASGLGDGEQYF

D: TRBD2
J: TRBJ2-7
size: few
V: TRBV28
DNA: TGTGCCAGCAGTCTGGGGGGACTAACCGTCCACGAGCAGTACTTC
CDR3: CASSLGGLTVHEQYF

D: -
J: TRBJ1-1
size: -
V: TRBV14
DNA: TGTGCCAGCAGCCGCCGTCGTCCCGGGACATCGGTGAACACTGAAGCTTTCTTT
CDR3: CASSRRRPGTSVNTEAFF

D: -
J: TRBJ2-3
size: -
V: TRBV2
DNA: TGTGCCAGCAGACGGGGCGAGAGCACAGATACGCAGTATTTT
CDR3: CASRRGESTDTQYF

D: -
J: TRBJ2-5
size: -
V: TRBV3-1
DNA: TGTGCCAGCAGCCAAGACAGATGGGTCAGGCCTAAGGCCCAGTACTTC
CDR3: CASSQDRWVRPKAQYF

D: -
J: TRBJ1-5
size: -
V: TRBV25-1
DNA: TGTGCCAGCAGTGACTACAAGACCGGGGACCAGCCCCAGCATTTT
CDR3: CASSDYKTGDQPQHF

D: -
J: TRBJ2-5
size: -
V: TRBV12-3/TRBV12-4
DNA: TGTGCCAGTGGGCCACTTCCCACGGAGACCCAGTACTTC
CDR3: CASGPLPTETQYF

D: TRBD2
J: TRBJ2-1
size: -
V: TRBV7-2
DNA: TGTGCCAGCAGCCTGGGGGTAGGGAGGGATGAGCAGTTCTTC
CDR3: CASSLGVGRDEQFF

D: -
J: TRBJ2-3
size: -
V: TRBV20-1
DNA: TGCAGTGCTAGAGACCGGGGGCGGGACACAGATACGCAGTATTTT
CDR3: CSARDRGRDTDTQYF

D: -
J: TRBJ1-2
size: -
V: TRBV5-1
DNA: TGCGCCAGCAGCGTGGCCGGGGTCTTGGATGGCTACACCTTC
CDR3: CASSVAGVLDGYTF

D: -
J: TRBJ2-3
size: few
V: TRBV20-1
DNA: TGCAGTGCCTTAGGCCCGGGAGTGGCTGGTACGCAGTATTTT
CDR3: CSALGPGVAGTQYF

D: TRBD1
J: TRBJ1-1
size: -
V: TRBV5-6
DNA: TGTGCCAGCATCACGAGATACAGGGGCTTGAACACTGAAGCTTTCTTT
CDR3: CASITRYRGLNTEAFF

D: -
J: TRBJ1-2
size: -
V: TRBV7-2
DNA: TGTGCCAGCAGTCCCACAAAGGGTGGCTACACCTTC
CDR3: CASSPTKGGYTF

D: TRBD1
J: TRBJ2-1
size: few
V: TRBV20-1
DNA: TGCAGTGCTCGAATGGACAGGGGGTACAATGAGCAGTTCTTC
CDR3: CSARMDRGYNEQFF

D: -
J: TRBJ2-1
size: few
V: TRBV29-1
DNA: TGCAGCGTTGAAGTCAGGGTTGATGAGCAGTTCTTC
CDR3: CSVEVRVDEQFF

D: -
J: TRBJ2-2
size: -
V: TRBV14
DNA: TGTGCCAGCTCCTCCGGGGAGCTGTTTTTT
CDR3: CASSSGELFF

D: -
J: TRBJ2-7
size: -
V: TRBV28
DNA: TGTGCCAGCAGTTCCGTTATAAGCCGTACCTACGAGCAGTACTTC
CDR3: CASSSVISRTYEQYF

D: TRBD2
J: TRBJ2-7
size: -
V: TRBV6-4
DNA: TGTGCCAGCAGTGTCGGACTAGCGGAGGCGAATGAGCAGTACTTC
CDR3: CASSVGLAEANEQYF

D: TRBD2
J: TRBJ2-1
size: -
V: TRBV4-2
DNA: TGTGCCAGCAGCCAAGATACCAGCGGGGGAGCGGGAGAGCAGTTCTTC
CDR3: CASSQDTSGGAGEQFF

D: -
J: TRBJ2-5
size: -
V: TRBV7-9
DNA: TGTGCCAGCAGCTTCATAGGGGATGGGACCCAGTACTTC
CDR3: CASSFIGDGTQYF

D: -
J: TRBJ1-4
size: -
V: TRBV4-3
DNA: TGCGCCAGCAGCCCCTCCCGGCAGCGTAATGAAAAACTGTTTTTT
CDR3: CASSPSRQRNEKLFF

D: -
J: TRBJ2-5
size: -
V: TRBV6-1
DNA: TGTGCCAGCAGTGAGATGGGGGGTCCCCAAGAGACCCAGTACTTC
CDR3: CASSEMGGPQETQYF

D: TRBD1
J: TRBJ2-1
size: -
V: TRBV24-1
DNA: TGTGCCACCAGTGATAGACCGGGACAGGGTCGGGAGACCCAGTTCTTC
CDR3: CATSDRPGQGRETQFF

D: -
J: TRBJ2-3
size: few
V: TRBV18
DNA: TGTGCCAGCTCACCAGTGGCGGGGCCCACAGATACGCAGTATTTT
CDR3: CASSPVAGPTDTQYF

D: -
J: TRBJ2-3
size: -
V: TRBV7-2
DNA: TGTGCCAGCAGCTTAGCTTGGGAAGATACGCAGTATTTT
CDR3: CASSLAWEDTQYF

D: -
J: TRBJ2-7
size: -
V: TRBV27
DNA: TGTGCCAGCACCCACAGGGCGCAGTACTTC
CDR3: CASTHRAQYF

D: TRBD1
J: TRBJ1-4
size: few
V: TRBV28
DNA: TGTGCCAGCAGTATAATGGCGACAGGGGATAATGAAAAACTGTTTTTT
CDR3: CASSIMATGDNEKLFF

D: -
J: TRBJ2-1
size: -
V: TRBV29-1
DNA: TGCAGCGTTGAGGAGTTAGGGTCGGTGAATGAGCAGTTCTTC
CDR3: CSVEELGSVNEQFF

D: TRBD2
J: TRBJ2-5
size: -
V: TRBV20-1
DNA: TGCAGTGCTCACCCCACGACTAGCGGGAGGCCCCAAGAGACCCAGTACTTC
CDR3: CSAHPTTSGRPQETQYF

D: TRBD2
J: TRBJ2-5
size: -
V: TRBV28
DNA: TGTGCCAGCAGTCTAGCGGGAGGTCTCATCCAAGAGACCCAGTACTTC
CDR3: CASSLAGGLIQETQYF

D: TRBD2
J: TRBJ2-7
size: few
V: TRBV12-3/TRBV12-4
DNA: TGTGCCAGCAGTCCCCAAACACTAGCGCCGAGCTCCTACGAGCAGTACTTC
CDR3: CASSPQTLAPSSYEQYF

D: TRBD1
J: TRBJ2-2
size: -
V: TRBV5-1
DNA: TGCGCCAGCACCCCATGGGACAGGACCGGGGAGCTGTTTTTT
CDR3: CASTPWDRTGELFF

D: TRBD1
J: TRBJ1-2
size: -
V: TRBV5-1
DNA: TGCGCCAGCAGCCGCTCTCGACAGGGTCCTGGCTACACCTTC
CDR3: CASSRSRQGPGYTF

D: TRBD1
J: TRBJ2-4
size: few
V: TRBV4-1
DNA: TGCGCCAGCAGCCACTCCGCTCCGGGACAGGGCCCCAAAAACATTCAGTACTTC
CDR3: CASSHSAPGQGPKNIQYF

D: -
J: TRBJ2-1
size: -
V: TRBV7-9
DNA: TGTGCCAGCAACCCGAGTGGTCGGCGGGACTCCTACAATGAGCAGTTCTTC
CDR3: CASNPSGRRDSYNEQFF

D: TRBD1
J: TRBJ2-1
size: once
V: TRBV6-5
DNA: TGTGCCAGCAGTTACTCTCCGGGACAGAGTTACAATGAGCAGTTCTTC
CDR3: CASSYSPGQSYNEQFF

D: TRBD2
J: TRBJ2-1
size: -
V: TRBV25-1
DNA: TGTGCCTCCAGGACTAGCGGGAGTTTAAATGAGCAGTTCTTC
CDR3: CASRTSGSLNEQFF

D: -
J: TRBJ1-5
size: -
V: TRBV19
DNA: TGTGCCAGTAGTGTCGACACAATACCCAATCAGCCCCAGCATTTT
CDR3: CASSVDTIPNQPQHF

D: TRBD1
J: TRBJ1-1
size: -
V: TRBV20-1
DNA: TGCAGTGCTAGTAGGGACAGGATGAACACTGAAGCTTTCTTT
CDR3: CSASRDRMNTEAFF

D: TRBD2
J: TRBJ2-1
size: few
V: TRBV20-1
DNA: TGCGGGGGACTAGCGCCCTTGGGCAATGAGCAGTTCTTC
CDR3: CGGLAPLGNEQFF

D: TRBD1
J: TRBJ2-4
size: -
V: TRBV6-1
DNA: TGTGCCAGCAGTCTAACACAGGGGCAAGAGCAGTACTTC
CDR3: CASSLTQGQEQYF

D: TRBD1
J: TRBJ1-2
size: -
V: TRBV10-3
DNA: TGTGCCATCAGTGGAGGGACAGGAGCTAACTATGGCTACACCTTC
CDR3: CAISGGTGANYGYTF

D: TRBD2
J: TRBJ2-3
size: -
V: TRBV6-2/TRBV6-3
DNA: TGTGCCAGCAACCCAAATCGTGGAGTAGCGGGGGTATCAGATACGCAGTATTTT
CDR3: CASNPNRGVAGVSDTQYF

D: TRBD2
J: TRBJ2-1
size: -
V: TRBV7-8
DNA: TGTGCCAGCAGCATAGCCGGGACTAGCAGCCACAATGAGCAGTTCTTC
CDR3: CASSIAGTSSHNEQFF

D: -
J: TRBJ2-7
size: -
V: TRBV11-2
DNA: TGTGCCAGCAGCGACAGGACTACCTCCTACGAGCAGTACTTC
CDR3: CASSDRTTSYEQYF

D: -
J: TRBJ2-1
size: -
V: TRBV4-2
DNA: TGTGCCAGCAGCCGCCCTCAAGGGGATTACAATGAGCAGTTCTTC
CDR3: CASSRPQGDYNEQFF

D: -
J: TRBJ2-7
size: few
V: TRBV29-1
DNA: TGCAGCGTTGCCCGGGGGGCCGGAGCTTACGAGCAGTACTTC
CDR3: CSVARGAGAYEQYF

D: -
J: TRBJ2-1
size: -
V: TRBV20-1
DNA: TGCAGTGCTAGGCCGGCCACTATAAGCTCCTACAATGAGCAGTTCTTC
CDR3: CSARPATISSYNEQFF

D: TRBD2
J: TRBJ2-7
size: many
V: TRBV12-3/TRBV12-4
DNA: TGTGCCAGCAGTTTTTGGAGCGGGAGCTACGAGCAGTACTTC
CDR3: CASSFWSGSYEQYF

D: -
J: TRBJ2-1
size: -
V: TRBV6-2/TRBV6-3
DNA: TGTGCCGGCGGGCGTAGTGGGGCGAATGAGCAGTTCTTC
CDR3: CAGGRSGANEQFF

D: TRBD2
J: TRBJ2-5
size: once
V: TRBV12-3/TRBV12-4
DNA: TGTGCCAGCAGCCCAATAGCGGGAGGGCCCTCTGAGCAGTACTTC
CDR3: CASSPIAGGPSEQYF

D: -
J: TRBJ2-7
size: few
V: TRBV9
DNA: TGTGCCAGCAGCGTGGACCCCCAATTCTCCTACGAGCAGTACTTC
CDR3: CASSVDPQFSYEQYF